This T cell receptor (beta chain) was retrieved from a study of STAT3 mutations in large granular lymphocyte leukemia (dated by TCRdb to between 2018 and 2020). Turning to the overall study: Roughly half of the T-LGLL patients who were sequenced longitudinally carried canonical activating STAT3 mutations. Over half of the T-LGLL patients were given one or more immunosuppressive therapy regimens, and 40% of those treated had a hematologic response. Serial deep sequencing of TCRbeta CDR3 and STAT3 was performed in patients with T-cell large granular lymphocyte leukemia to reconstruct clonal hierarchy and dynamics. From an initial cohort of under 250 LGL patients, over 15 representative T-LGLL cases were picked for longitudinal TCRbeta and STAT3 sequencing. A couple of patients with natural killer LGL leukemia were also sequenced longitudinally as controls within the study. Patients were sequenced at around 4 time points on average, with the number of samplings per patient ranging from 2 to 8.

An Illumina MiSeq was used to sequence the TCRbeta libraries, yielding an average of approximately 43,000 productive templates per sample. TCRbeta CDR3 libraries were generated with the immunoSEQ assay using multiplex PCR amplification. In the authors' own workflow: Repertoire diversity was calculated as previously defined, and values close to 0 indicated extremely monoclonal samples. TCRdb's version of the immuneACCESS table is confined to in-frame rearrangements and falls short of the full clone set. An unresolved V gene accounts for under half of the shortfall where checked; the remainder is of unknown origin. The D gene and trimming were derived from the DNA, and the V and J assignments and clone size from that table. The sample table shows some 9,800 clones, and about 90% are seen once. The ten largest clones represent over 25% of the sample. Details on this clone: It lacks a known antigen. Base qualities are not at hand, and no much larger clone is one base apart.

DNA was extracted from blood mononuclear cells, and the same DNA was used for both TCR and STAT3 sequencing. What the work shows at the level of the full study, not this receptor alone: TCR clonotype switching after therapy was observed in 6 of 18 patients, and all newly emerging clones were found to be STAT3 wild type. Persisting codominant clonotypes in some patients meant a small but highly pathogenic clone may have been missed. Linking therapy response to changes in TCR clonal burden was complicated by variable intervals between samplings and by differing treatment regimens. Dominant TCR clone burden was found to exceed STAT3 mutant burden in several patients, suggesting that STAT3 mutation arose secondarily within a pre-expanded clone. At least one immunodominant TCRbeta clonotype was present in every T-LGLL patient, and multiple immunodominant subclonotypes appeared in about half of the T-LGLL patients. Because no samples were available when a clone first appeared, clonal expansion had to be inferred from samplings taken at other points.

Spanning cysteine to phenylalanine, the CDR3 consists of 15 amino acids. CDR3 DNA only is kept here, 45 bases in frame from base 1. V drops 3 bases and J drops 0 bases, leaving 10 bases in between. Based on the germline V gene, the CDR1 and CDR2 sequences are SGDLS and YYNGEE. The V and J genes are TRBV9 and TRBJ1-3; tentative D gene TRBD1, with 5 bases matching. This receptor was taken from a man between 60 and 75 years old with T-cell large granular lymphocyte leukemia. Some clones in this sample may be carry-over from other donors' samples. The age is the age at diagnosis. Input material: peripheral blood mononuclear cells. The CDR3 protein: CASSGTGVSGNTIYF. Read as DNA, the sequence is TGTGCCAGCAGCGGAACAGGCGTCTCTGGAAACACCATATATTTT.